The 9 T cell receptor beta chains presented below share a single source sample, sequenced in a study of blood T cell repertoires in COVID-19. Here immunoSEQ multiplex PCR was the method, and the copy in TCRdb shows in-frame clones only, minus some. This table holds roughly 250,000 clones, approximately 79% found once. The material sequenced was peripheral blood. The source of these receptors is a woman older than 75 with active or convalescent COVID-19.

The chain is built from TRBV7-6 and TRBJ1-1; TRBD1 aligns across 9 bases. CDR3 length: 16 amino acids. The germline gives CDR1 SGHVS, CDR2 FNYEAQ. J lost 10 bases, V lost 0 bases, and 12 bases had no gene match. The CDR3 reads CASSLAGTGLNSRAFF. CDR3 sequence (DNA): TGTGCCAGCAGCTTAGCCGGGACAGGGCTAAACAGCAGAGCTTTCTTT.

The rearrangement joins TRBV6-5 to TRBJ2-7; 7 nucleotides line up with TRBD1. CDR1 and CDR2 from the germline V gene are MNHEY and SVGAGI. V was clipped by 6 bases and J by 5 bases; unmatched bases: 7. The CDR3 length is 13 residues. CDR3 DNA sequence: TGTGCCAGCAGAACTTACAGGGGACACGAGCAGTACTTC. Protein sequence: CASRTYRGHEQYF.

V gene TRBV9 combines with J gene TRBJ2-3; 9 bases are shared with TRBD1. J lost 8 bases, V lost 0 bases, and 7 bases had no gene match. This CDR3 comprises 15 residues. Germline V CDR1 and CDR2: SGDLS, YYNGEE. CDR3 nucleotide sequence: TGTGCCAGCAGCGTAGGAACAGGGGGCGCAGGTACGCAGTATTTT. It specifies CASSVGTGGAGTQYF.

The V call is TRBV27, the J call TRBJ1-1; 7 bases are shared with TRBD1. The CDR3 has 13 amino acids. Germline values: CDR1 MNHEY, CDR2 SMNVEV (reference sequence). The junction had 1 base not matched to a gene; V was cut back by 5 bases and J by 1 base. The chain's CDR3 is CASSQGENTEAFF. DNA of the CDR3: TGTGCCAGCAGTCAGGGGGAGAACACTGAAGCTTTCTTT.

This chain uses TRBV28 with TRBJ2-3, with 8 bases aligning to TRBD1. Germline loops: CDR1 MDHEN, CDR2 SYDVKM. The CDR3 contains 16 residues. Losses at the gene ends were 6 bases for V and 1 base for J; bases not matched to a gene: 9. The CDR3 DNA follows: TGTGCCAGCAGACCTCAGGGGGCAGGCGGCACAGATACGCAGTATTTT. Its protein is CASRPQGAGGTDTQYF.

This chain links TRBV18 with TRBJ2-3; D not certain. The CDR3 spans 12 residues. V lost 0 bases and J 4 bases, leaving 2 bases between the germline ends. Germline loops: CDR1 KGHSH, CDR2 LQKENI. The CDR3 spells CASSPPSDTQYF. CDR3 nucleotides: TGTGCCAGCTCACCACCCTCAGATACGCAGTATTTT.

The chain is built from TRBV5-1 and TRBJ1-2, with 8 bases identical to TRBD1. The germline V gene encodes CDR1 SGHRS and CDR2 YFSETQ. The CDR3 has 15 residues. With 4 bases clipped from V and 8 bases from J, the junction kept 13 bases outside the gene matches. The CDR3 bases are TGCGCCAGCAGCCCCGGGTCCCGGACAGGGAACGGCTACACCTTC. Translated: CASSPGSRTGNGYTF.

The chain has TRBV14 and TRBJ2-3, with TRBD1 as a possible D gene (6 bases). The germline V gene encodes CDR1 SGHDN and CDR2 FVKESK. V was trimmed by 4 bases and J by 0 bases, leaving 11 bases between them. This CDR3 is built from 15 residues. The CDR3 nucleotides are TGTGCCAGCAGCCTTAGAGGACAGAGCACAGATACGCAGTATTTT. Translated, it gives CASSLRGQSTDTQYF.

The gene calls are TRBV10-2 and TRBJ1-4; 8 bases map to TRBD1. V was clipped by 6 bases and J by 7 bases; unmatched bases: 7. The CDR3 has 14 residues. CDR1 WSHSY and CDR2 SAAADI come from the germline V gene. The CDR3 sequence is CASRRQGMGEKLFF. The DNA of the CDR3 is TGCGCCAGCAGGAGACAGGGGATGGGTGAAAAACTGTTTTTT.